This TCR beta chain comes out of a study of T cell repertoires in cytomegalovirus infection. Study-level findings and limits: Identification of carriers of CMV plus the relevant HLA was performed using cumulative public TCR beta family frequency.

Only a few counts were recorded for this clonotype. What it binds is unknown. TCRdb re-called the reads through MiXCR, storing one row per CDR3 protein. Among roughly 720,000 distinct CDR3 sequences listed, about 40% were seen once. The sequenced sample was PBMCs. This clonotype was obtained from a human donor in good health (CMV status not recorded). Some clones in this sample may be carry-over from other donors' samples.

The CDR3 DNA reads TGTGCCAGCAGCTTAAACTCCGGGACAGGGTACCATGGCTACACCTTC. Translating gives CASSLNSGTGYHGYTF. V usage is TRBV7-9 and J usage is TRBJ1-2; 9 nucleotides agree with TRBD1. The ends lost 2 bases at V and 6 bases at J; junction bases unmatched: 10. Germline V gene data show CDR1 as SEHNR and CDR2 as FQNEAQ (reference sequence). This CDR3 comprises 16 residues.